Below, one TCR beta chain is given with its context. Its antigen is still unknown. Given a much more abundant clone one base away, this may be a read error. This sample stems from a study of tumor and adjacent non-tumor tissue in lung cancer. Study-wide points: Tumor repertoires had a smaller top 100 clone share than normal lung. Compared with tumor, normal lung showed significantly lower TCR diversity.

TCRbeta libraries were built with three rounds of nested PCR, modified from ARM-PCR. TCRdb analysed the multiplex PCR reads with MiXCR anew, one entry per CDR3 protein. The sample lists more than 90,000 distinct CDR3 sequences; about 70% were seen once. The CDR3 is 15 amino acids. Per germline, CDR1 SEHNR and CDR2 FQNEAQ (reference sequence). Trimming pared 9 bases from V and 1 base from J, leaving 19 bases between. RNA was extracted from bulk tissue without any cell sorting. This chain links TRBV7-9 with TRBJ2-7; TRBD2 might be the D (6 bases). This TCR was recovered from a man aged 55-75 years with non-small cell lung cancer. The specimen sequenced was lung tumor tissue. The CDR3 is CARSPRPTSSYEQYF. CDR3 DNA: TGTGCCAGGAGCCCCCGTCCGACTAGTTCCTACGAGCAGTACTTC. Full variable domain (outside the CDR3, taken from reference TRBV7-9 and TRBJ2-7): DTGVSQNPRHKITKRGQNVTFRCDPISEHNRLYWYRQTLGQGPEFLTYFQNEAQLEKSRLLSDRFSAERPKGSFSTLEIQRTEQGDSAMYLCARSPRPTSSYEQYFGPGTRLTVT.